This is a list of T cell receptor beta chains from one sample in a study of shared clonotypes between healthy human individuals. This table comes from immunoSEQ multiplex PCR, and its TCRdb copy is limited to in-frame clones, with some not included. Seen here are under 2,500,000 clones, approximately 94% observed once, and the top ten hold less than 0.15%. The sample comprised naive CD4+ T cells sorted from blood. These receptors all come from a man between 18 and 35 years old in good health. Both conserved end residues are trimmed from each CDR3. Each record gives: D gene, V gene, CDR3 protein. The D gene is left open where the match is weak.

. | TRBV7-2 | ASSLDQGRNSPLH
. | TRBV30 | AWSVTRANTGELF
. | TRBV18 | ASSPLQGSVETQY
. | TRBV6-1 | ASSEYTTLNTGELF
TRBD1 | TRBV5-4 | ASSPTPGQGAGELF
. | TRBV12-2 | ASRSSYLGMGDNGEQF
. | TRBV14 | ASSRNRVPTGELF
TRBD1 | TRBV6-6 | ASSPRQGARLEQY
. | TRBV11-3 | ASSLMSNYEQY
. | TRBV7-2 | ASSLRGRGNEKLF
. | TRBV6-1 | ASIAGPTNEKLF
. | TRBV30 | AWTTQDTQY
. | TRBV10-1 | ASGGPNTGELF
TRBD1 | TRBV5-1 | ASSLGTGGQSNEQF
. | TRBV5-1 | ASAGLPTDTQY
TRBD1 | TRBV5-1 | ASSFSGTGETDTQY
. | TRBV7-8 | ASSHGGREEDTEAF
. | TRBV28 | ASSSGVTGISGNTIY
TRBD1 | TRBV6-1 | ASSDPLRGRVTEAF
. | TRBV16 | ASSSGSRGSSYEQY
. | TRBV30 | AWGQKDTEAF